Sequencing of this TCR beta chain was carried out in a study of blood T cells in healthy people across ages. Overall study findings and caveats: Per million T cells, the diversity of TCR beta decreased roughly linearly as age advanced. The study found TCR beta diversity correlated strongly with naive T cell percentage.

A second roughly 7 to 11 cycle PCR used barcoded and J-beta primers. TCRdb recomputed calls from the 5' RACE reads with MiXCR, one row per CDR3 protein. The sample lists roughly 2 million distinct CDR3 sequences; about 50% were seen once. This clonotype was detected only a few times. Its specificity is not known. CDR1 and CDR2 from the germline V gene are SGHTA and FQGNSA. The length of the CDR3 is 12 residues. Trimming removed 8 bases from V and 3 bases from J; junction bases left unmatched: 3. The origin of this receptor is a woman in her forties in good health. The V and J genes are TRBV7-2 and TRBJ2-5; 7 bases fit TRBD2. Sequencing was carried out using blood. This chain's CDR3 is CASGGGKETQYF. The DNA for the CDR3 is TGTGCCAGCGGGGGGGGAAAAGAGACCCAGTACTTC.